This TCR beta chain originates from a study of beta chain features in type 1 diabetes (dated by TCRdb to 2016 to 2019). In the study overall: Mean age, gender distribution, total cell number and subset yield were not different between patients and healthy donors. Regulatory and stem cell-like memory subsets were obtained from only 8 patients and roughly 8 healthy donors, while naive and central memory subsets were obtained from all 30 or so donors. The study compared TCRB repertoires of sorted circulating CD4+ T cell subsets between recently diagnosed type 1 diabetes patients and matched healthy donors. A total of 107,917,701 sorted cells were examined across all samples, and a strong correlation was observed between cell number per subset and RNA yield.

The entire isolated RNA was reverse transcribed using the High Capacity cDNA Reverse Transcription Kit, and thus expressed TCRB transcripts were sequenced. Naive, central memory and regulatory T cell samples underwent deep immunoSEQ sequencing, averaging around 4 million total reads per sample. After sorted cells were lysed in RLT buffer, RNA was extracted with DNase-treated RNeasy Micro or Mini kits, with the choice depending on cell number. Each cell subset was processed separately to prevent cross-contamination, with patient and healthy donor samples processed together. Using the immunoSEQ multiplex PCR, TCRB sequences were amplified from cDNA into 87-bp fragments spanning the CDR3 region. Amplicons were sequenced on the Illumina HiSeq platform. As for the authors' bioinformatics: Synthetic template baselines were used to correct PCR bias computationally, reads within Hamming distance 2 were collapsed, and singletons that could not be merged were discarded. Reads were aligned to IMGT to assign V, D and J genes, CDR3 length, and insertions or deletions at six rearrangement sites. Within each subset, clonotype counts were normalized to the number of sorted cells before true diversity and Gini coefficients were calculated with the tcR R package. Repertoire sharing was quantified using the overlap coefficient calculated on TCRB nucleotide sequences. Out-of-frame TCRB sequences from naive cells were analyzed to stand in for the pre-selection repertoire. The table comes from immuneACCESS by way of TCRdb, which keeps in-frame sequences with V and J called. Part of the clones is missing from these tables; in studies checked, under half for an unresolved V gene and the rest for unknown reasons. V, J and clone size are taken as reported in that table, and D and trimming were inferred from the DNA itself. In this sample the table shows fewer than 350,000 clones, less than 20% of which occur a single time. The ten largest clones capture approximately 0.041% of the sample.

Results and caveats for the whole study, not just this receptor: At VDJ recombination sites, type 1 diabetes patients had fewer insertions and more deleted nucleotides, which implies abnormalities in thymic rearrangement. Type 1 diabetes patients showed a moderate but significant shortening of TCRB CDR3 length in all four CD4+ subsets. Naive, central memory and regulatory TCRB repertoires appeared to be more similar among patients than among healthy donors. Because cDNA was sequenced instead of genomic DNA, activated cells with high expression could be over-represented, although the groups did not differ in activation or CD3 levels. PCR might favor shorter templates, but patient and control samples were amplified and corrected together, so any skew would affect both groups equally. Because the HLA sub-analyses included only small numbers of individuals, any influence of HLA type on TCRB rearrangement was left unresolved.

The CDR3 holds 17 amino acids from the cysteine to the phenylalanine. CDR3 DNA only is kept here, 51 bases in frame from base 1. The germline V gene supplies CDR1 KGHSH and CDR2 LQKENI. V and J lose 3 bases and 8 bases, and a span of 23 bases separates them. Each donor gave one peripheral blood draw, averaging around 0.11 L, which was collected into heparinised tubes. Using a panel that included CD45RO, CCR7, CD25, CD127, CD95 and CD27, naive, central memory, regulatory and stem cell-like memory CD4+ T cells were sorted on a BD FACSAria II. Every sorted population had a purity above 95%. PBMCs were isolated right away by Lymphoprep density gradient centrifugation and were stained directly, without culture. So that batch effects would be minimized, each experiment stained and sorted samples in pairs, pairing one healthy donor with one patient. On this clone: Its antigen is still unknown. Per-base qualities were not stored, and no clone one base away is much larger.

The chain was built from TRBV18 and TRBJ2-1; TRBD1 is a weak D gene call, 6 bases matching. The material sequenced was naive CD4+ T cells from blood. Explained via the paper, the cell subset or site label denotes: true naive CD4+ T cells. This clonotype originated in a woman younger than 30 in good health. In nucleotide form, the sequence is TGTGCCAGCTCACCGCAATGGGGACAACCTAACGGGGATGAGCAGTTCTTC. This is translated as CASSPQWGQPNGDEQFF. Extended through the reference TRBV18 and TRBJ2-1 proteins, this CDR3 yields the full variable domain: NAGVMQNPRHLVRRRGQEARLRCSPMKGHSHVYWYRQLPEEGLKFMVYLQKENIIDESGMPKERFSAEFPKEGPSILRIQQVVRGDSAAYFCASSPQWGQPNGDEQFFGPGTRLTVL.